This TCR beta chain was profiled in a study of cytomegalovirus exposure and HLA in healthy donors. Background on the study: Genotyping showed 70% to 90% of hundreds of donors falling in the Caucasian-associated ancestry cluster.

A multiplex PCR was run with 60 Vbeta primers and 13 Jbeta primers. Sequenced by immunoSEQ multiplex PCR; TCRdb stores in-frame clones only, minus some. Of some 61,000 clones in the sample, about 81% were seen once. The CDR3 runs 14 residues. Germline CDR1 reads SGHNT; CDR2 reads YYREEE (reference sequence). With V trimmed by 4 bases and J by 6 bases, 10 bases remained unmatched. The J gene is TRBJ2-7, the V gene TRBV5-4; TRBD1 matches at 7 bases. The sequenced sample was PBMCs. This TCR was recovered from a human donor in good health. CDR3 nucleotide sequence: TGTGCCAGCAGCCCTAAGACAGGGACAGCCGAGCAGTACTTC. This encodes CASSPKTGTAEQYF.